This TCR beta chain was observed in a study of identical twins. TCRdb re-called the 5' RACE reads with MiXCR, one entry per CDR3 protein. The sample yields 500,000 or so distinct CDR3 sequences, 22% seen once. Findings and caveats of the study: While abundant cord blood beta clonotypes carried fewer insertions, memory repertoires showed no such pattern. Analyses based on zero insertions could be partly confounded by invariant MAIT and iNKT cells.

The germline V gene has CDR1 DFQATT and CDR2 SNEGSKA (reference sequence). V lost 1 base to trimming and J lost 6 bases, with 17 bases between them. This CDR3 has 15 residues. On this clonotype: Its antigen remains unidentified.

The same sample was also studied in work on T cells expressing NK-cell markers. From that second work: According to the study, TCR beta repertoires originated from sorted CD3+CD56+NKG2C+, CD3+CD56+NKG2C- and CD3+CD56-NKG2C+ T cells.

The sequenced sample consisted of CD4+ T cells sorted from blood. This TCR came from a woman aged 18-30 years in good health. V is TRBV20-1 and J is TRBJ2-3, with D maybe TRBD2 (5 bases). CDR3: CSARGSPGSPDTQYF. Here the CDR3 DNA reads TGCAGTGCTAGAGGATCGCCGGGGAGCCCCGATACGCAGTATTTT.